Detailed here is one TCR beta chain. The junction and the germline gene differ at one end; a read error may be behind it. CDR1 SEHNR and CDR2 FQNEAQ come from the germline V gene (reference sequence). This CDR3 region has 16 residues. The source of the sample is a study of tumor and adjacent non-tumor tissue in lung cancer. No cell sorting was done before RNA was extracted from the tissue. A modified ARM-PCR protocol with three rounds of nested PCR amplified TCRbeta. A single record per CDR3 protein comes from TCRdb applying MiXCR to the multiplex PCR reads. This table holds about 140,000 distinct CDR3 sequences, about 71% found once.

Sequenced sample: lung tumor tissue. The origin of this receptor is a man aged 60 to 75 with small cell lung cancer. The chain is built from TRBV7-9 and TRBJ2-1, with 9 nucleotides matching TRBD1. CDR3 nucleotide sequence: TGCGCCAGCAGCCCTCGGACAGGGGCGAGCTACAATGAGCAGATCTTC. Translating gives CASSPRTGASYNEQIF.